A single TCR beta chain is shown here with its context. Its antigen remains unknown. This entry belongs to a study of blood T cells in healthy people across ages. Study context: In model experiments, template switching was able to capture about one barcoded beta molecule for every two T cells that were present.

V lost 5 bases, J lost 7 bases, and 6 bases stayed unmatched. The CDR3 extends over 14 amino acids. Germline V gene data show CDR1 as MNHEY and CDR2 as SVGAGI. Next came a second PCR, run for 7 to 11 cycles, which used a sample-barcoded 5' primer along with a J-beta primer mix. Every molecule of cDNA carried a tag from a template-switch adaptor with 12 random nucleotides. From the 5' RACE reads, TCRdb called clonotypes with MiXCR, one entry per CDR3 protein. The table records some 900,000 distinct CDR3 sequences, 25% to 35% of them present only once. The study, taken as a whole, reports: Unknown donor CMV status possibly confounded expanded clonotype changes. Naive CD4+ cell counts and diversity both ran higher in long-lived than in aged donors.

This TCR came from a woman of 80 years or more in good health. The chain links TRBV6-5 to TRBJ2-2; 8 nucleotides line up with TRBD1. The sequencing sample was made of blood. CDR3: CASSAQGAGGELFF. The CDR3 coding sequence is TGTGCCAGCAGTGCCCAGGGGGCGGGCGGGGAGCTGTTTTTT.